This paragraph reports one T cell receptor (beta chain). This specimen comes from a study of OX40 agonist ivuxolimab in advanced cancers. Study-level background: Ivuxolimab is an agonistic anti-OX40 (CD134) antibody, and patients were treated with it.

Clones were sequenced by immunoSEQ multiplex PCR, and TCRdb holds only the in-frame ones, with some missing. The profile shows around 50,000 clones, approximately 90% of them singletons. The CDR3 loop spans 17 amino acids. The ends were cut back, 5 bases at V and 5 bases at J, with 24 bases in the middle. The germline V gene encodes CDR1 SGHTA and CDR2 FQGTGA. The specimen comprised CD4+ or CD8+ T cells sorted from blood, sampled in a trial of the OX40 agonist ivuxolimab. The chain combines TRBV7-3 with TRBJ2-5; D may be TRBD1 or TRBD2 (6 bases each). The TCR sequence derives from an adult with an advanced solid tumor such as melanoma, head and neck, liver or kidney cancer. CDR3 bases: TGTGCCAGCAGCGTCACAGGGCCTCGGAGGGAACAGGAGACCCAGTACTTC. It is translated as CASSVTGPRREQETQYF.